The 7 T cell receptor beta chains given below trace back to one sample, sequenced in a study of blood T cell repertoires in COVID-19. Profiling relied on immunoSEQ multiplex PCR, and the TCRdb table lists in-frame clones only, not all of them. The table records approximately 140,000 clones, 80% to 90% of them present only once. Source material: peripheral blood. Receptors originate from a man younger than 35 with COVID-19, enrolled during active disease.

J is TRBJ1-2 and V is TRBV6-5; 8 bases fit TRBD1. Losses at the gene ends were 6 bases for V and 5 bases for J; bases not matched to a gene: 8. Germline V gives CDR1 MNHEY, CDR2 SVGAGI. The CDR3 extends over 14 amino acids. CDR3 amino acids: CASSLDRADYGYTF. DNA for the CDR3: TGTGCCAGCAGCCTGGACAGGGCTGATTATGGCTACACCTTC.

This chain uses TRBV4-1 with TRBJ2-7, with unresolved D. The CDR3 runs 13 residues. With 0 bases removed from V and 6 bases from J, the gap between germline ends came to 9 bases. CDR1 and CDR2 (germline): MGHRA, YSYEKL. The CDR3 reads CASSQDRRSEQYF. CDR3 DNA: TGCGCCAGCAGCCAAGATCGCCGGAGCGAGCAGTACTTC.

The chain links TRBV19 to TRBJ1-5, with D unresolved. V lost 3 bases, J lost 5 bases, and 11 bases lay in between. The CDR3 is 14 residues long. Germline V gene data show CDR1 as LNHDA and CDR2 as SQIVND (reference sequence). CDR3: CASSMVRYDQPQHF. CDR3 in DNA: TGTGCCAGTAGTATGGTTAGATATGATCAGCCCCAGCATTTT. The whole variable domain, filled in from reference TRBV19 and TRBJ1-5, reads DGGITQSPKYLFRKEGQNVTLSCEQNLNHDAMYWYRQDPGQGLRLIYYSQIVNDFQKGDIAEGYSVSREKKESFPLTVTSAQKNPTAFYLCASSMVRYDQPQHFGDGTRLSIL.

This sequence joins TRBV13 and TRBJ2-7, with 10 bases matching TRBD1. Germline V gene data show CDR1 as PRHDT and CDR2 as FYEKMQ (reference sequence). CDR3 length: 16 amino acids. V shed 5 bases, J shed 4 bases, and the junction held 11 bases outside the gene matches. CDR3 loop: CASSPPGQGVTYEQYF. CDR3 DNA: TGTGCCAGCAGCCCCCCAGGACAGGGGGTTACATACGAGCAGTACTTC.

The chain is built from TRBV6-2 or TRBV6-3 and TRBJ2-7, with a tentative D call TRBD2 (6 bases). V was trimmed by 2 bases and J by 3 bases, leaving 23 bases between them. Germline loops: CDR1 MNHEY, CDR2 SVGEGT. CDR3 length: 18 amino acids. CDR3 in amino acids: CASSYPLRGATPNYEQYF. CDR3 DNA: TGTGCCAGCAGTTACCCCCTTCGCGGGGCAACTCCCAACTACGAGCAGTACTTC.

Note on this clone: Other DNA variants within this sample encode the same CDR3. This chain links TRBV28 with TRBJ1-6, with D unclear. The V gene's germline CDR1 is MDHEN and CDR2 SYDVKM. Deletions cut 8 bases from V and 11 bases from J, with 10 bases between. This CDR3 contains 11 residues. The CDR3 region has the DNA TGTGCCAGCTCAACTCACCCACCCCTCCACTTT. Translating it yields CASSTHPPLHF. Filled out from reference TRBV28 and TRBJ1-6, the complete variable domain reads DVKVTQSSRYLVKRTGEKVFLECVQDMDHENMFWYRQDPGLGLRLIYFSYDVKMKEKGDIPEGYSVSREKKERFSLILESASTNQTSMYLCASSTHPPLHFGNGTRLTVT.

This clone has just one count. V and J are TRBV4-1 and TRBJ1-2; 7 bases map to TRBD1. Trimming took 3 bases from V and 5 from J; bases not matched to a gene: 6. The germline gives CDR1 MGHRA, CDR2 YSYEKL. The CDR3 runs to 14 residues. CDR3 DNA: TGCGCCAGCAGCCAGCCTTTGACAGGGTATGGCTACACCTTC. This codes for CASSQPLTGYGYTF.